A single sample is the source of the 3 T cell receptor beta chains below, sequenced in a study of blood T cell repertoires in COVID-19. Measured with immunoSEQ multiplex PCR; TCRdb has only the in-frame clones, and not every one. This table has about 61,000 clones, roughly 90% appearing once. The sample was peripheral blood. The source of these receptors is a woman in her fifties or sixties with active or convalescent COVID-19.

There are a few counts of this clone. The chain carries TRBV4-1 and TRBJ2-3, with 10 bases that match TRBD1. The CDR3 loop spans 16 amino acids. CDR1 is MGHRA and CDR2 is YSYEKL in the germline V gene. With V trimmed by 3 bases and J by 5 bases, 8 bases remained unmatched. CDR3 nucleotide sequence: TGCGCCAGCAGCCACCGCGACAGGGGGCGAGGAGATACGCAGTATTTT. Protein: CASSHRDRGRGDTQYF.

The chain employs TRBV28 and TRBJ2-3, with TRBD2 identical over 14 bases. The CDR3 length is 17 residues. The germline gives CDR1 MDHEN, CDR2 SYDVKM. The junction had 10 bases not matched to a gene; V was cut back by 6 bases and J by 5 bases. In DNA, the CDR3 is TGTGCCAGCAGCACAGGGACTAGCGGGAGTCTTGGAGATACGCAGTATTTT. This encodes CASSTGTSGSLGDTQYF.

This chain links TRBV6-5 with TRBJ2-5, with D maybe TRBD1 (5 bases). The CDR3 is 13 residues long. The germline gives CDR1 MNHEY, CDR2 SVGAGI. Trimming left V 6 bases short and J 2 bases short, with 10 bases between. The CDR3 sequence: CASREDIQETQYF. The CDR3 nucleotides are TGTGCCAGCAGAGAGGACATTCAAGAGACCCAGTACTTC.